The T cell receptor (beta chain) described here comes from a study of blood T cell repertoires in COVID-19 (TCRdb year 2020). Looking at the study overall: Collaborator samples came from the United States, Italy and Spain and covered acute and convalescent phases of COVID-19. The prospective study material was composed of cDNA or gDNA derived from T cells, B-cell-depleted T cells, or PBMCs. Subjects who had been exposed to COVID-19, were actively infected with it, or had recovered from it provided the deeply sampled blood TCRbeta repertoires that made up the dataset. A freely available public database, intended as a resource for researchers studying the immune response to SARS-CoV-2, is where the repertoires were released. The samples were drawn from two sources: the first 160 participants of the ongoing ImmuneRACE study, and about 1,300 subjects contributed by 6 global collaborators. A de-identified subject ID, COVID-19 status, age in years and sex were almost always included in the sample metadata. Where available, HLA class I and class II types were taken from metadata supplied by the sample provider and were not determined by assay-based typing. Broad study findings and their caveats: Clinical and demographic metadata were provided uncurated, with the amount varying by source and participant.

Participants in the prospective study were enrolled through a virtual design, were aged about 18 to 89 years, and lived in about 25 United States geographic areas. To assign participants to cohorts, the prospective study relied on clinical history that participants themselves reported in a screening survey and a study questionnaire. A participant counted as exposed if, within 2 weeks of entering the study, that participant had been in contact with someone who had a PCR-confirmed or clinician-diagnosed COVID-19 case. In the prospective study, mobile phlebotomists collected whole blood, serum and a nasopharyngeal or oropharyngeal swab from each participant. Additional blood draws and questionnaires over a 2-month period could optionally be provided by prospective study participants. Prospective study blood samples were shipped either frozen or at room temperature before DNA extraction. TCRbeta CDR3 regions were amplified from genomic DNA using the immunoSEQ Assay, a bias-controlled multiplex PCR. As for the original processing: Nucleated cell counts per sample were estimated from amplification of reference gene primers within the assay. To quantify the absolute abundance of each unique TCRbeta CDR3 rearrangement, sequence reads were collapsed and filtered. Productive Simpson clonality was computed per sample as the square root of Simpson's diversity index over productive rearrangements. This is the immuneACCESS table as TCRdb keeps it, with only in-frame sequences that have V and J called. A part of the clones is gone; compared with another copy, unresolved V genes explain less than half, and the rest is unexplained. V, J and clone size are those of that table, while D and trimming were read from the DNA. A total of about 200,000 clones appear in this sample, 65% to 90% of them only once. Together, the top ten hold around 4.5% of the sample.

This clone was counted at least ten times. Its specific antigen is unknown. No base-level quality is on record; no much larger clone is a single base apart. From the cysteine through the phenylalanine, the CDR3 covers 13 amino acids. Only the CDR3 region is kept as DNA, spanning 39 bases read in frame from base 1. Unmatched junction bases come to 9, with V trimmed by 8 bases and J by 6 bases. Based on the germline V gene (reference sequence), the CDR1 and CDR2 sequences are LNHNV and YYDKDF. The origin of this receptor is a woman aged 25 to 45 who had been exposed to COVID-19. The sample taken for sequencing was PBMCs or T cells enriched from blood (not recorded which). The rearranged segments are TRBV15 and TRBJ1-2, and TRBD1 matches 7 of the central bases. The nucleotides read TGTGCCACCCGCCCGACAGGGCAGGATGGCTACACCTTC. Protein translation: CATRPTGQDGYTF.